The 13 T cell receptor beta chains below were found in one sample sequenced in a study of T-cell reconstitution after alpha-beta-depleted transplantation in children. Construction of the TCRbeta library involved unique molecular identifiers. TCRdb called the PCR reads again in MiXCR, with one record for every CDR3 protein. The sample carries 200,000 to 300,000 distinct CDR3 sequences, over 20% recorded once. Source: PBMCs, taken before TCRalphabeta/CD19-depleted stem cell transplant. Receptor source: a girl aged 2 to 9 with Fanconi anemia, due to receive a stem cell transplant.

This clonotype was seen ten or more times. The chain joins TRBV5-1 to TRBJ2-1; 11 positions match TRBD1. J lost 7 bases, V lost 3 bases, and 6 bases had no gene match. The germline V gene has CDR1 SGHRS and CDR2 YFSETQ. The CDR3 extends over 15 amino acids. CDR3 amino acids: CASSWTGGDGNEQFF. The DNA for the CDR3 is TGCGCCAGCAGCTGGACAGGGGGCGATGGGAATGAGCAGTTCTTC.

The count of this clonotype is one. Sequence at one end of the junction differs from germline and may be a read error. The chain joins TRBV20-1 to TRBJ1-2; 9 bases map to TRBD1. Germline V gene lookup returns CDR1 DFQATT and CDR2 SNEGSKA (reference sequence). CDR3 length: 16 amino acids. CDR3 sequence: CSVRDRDRVFFYGYTF. As DNA, the CDR3 is TGCAGTGTTAGAGACCGGGACAGGGTATTTTTCTATGGCTACACCTTC.

This clonotype was counted between two and nine times. The chain has TRBV5-1 and TRBJ2-1; D unresolved. V was trimmed by 0 bases and J by 10 bases, leaving 11 bases between them. Germline V CDR1 and CDR2: SGHRS, YFSETQ. The CDR3 is made up of 13 amino acids. The CDR3 is CASSLEVAVEQFF. The CDR3 coding sequence is TGCGCCAGCAGCTTGGAGGTGGCAGTGGAGCAGTTCTTC. Filled out from reference TRBV5-1 and TRBJ2-1, the complete variable domain reads KAGVTQTPRYLIKTRGQQVTLSCSPISGHRSVSWYQQTPGQGLQFLFEYFSETQRNKGNFPGRFSGRQFSNSRSEMNVSTLELGDSALYLCASSLEVAVEQFFGPGTRLTVL.

As DNA, the CDR3 is TGCGCCAGCAGCTTGGGGGGCGAGGTCGAGCAGTACTTC. Translating it yields CASSLGGEVEQYF. The V gene is TRBV5-1, the J gene TRBJ2-7, with a possible D match to TRBD1 (5 bases). V lost 0 bases to trimming and J lost 6 bases, with 10 bases between them. The CDR3 loop spans 13 amino acids. CDR1 SGHRS and CDR2 YFSETQ come from the germline V gene.

This clonotype was picked up a small number of times. V and J are TRBV3-1 and TRBJ2-7; D possibly corresponds to TRBD1 (6 bases). Germline V gene data show CDR1 as LGHDT and CDR2 as YNNKEL (reference sequence). V lost 4 bases and J lost 5, with 15 bases in between. This CDR3 comprises 14 residues. The CDR3 is CASSLTGSEDEQYF. In DNA, the CDR3 is TGTGCCAGCAGCCTGACAGGCTCTGAGGACGAGCAGTACTTC.

This clonotype was seen many times. This CDR3 reads CATSDQLAKSLFF. The CDR3 nucleotides are TGTGCCACCAGTGATCAACTAGCGAAATCCCTGTTCTTC. The rearrangement joins TRBV24-1 to TRBJ2-1; 7 positions match TRBD2. The germline CDR1 and CDR2 sequences are KGHDR and SFDVKD. This CDR3 is built from 13 residues. V lost 3 bases, J lost 15 bases, and 10 bases stayed unmatched.

This clonotype was picked up many times. V usage is TRBV6-5 and J usage is TRBJ2-3; unclear D gene. The CDR3 loop spans 14 amino acids. Trimming removed 7 bases from V and 2 bases from J, with 13 bases in between. The germline V gene encodes CDR1 MNHEY and CDR2 SVGAGI. This CDR3 reads CASTPGAPTDTQYF. The CDR3 DNA reads TGTGCCAGCACCCCAGGTGCCCCCACAGATACGCAGTATTTT.

The V call is TRBV5-1, the J call TRBJ2-7; D may be TRBD1 or TRBD2 (5 bases each). The germline V gene encodes CDR1 SGHRS and CDR2 YFSETQ. Deletions cut 5 bases from V and 5 bases from J, with 17 bases between. This CDR3 spans 14 amino acids. CDR3 amino acids: CASSPRDAFHEQYF. Written as DNA, the CDR3 is TGCGCCAGCAGTCCCCGGGACGCCTTCCACGAGCAGTACTTC.

This clonotype has a count of ten or more. V is TRBV7-6 and J is TRBJ2-7; 12 positions agree with TRBD2. Per germline, CDR1 SGHVS and CDR2 FNYEAQ. V lost 5 bases, J lost 3 bases, and 20 bases stayed unmatched. The CDR3 length is 20 residues. CDR3 amino acids: CASSLSIRDRVGLAGYEQYF. The CDR3 region has the DNA TGTGCCAGCAGCCTCTCGATACGGGACAGGGTGGGACTAGCGGGCTACGAGCAGTACTTC.

In its sample, this clonotype was seen once. V is TRBV9 and J is TRBJ2-7; D not certain. With 2 bases removed from V and 2 bases from J, the gap between germline ends came to 11 bases. From germline, CDR1 is SGDLS and CDR2 YYNGEE. This CDR3 region has 14 residues. The CDR3 coding sequence is TGTGCCAGCAGCGTCCGACCGGACCCCTACGAGCAGTACTTC. This sequence encodes CASSVRPDPYEQYF.

This clonotype has more than one count but fewer than ten. V is TRBV12-3 or TRBV12-4 and J is TRBJ1-1; D gene ambiguous. The CDR3 extends over 11 amino acids. Trimming shortened V by 7 bases and J by 4 bases, and 7 bases separated the two germline ends. CDR3 amino acids: CASTRGTEAFF. In DNA, the CDR3 is TGTGCCAGCACTCGTGGCACTGAAGCTTTCTTT.

This clonotype was observed many times. J is TRBJ2-1 and V is TRBV7-9, with 7 positions matching TRBD1. V shed 3 bases, J shed 5 bases, and the junction held 16 bases outside the gene matches. The CDR3 length is 18 residues. The germline gives CDR1 SEHNR, CDR2 FQNEAQ (reference sequence). The CDR3 spells CASSFIAGTRTGNNEQFF. CDR3 coding DNA: TGTGCCAGCAGCTTTATCGCCGGCACGAGGACAGGAAACAATGAGCAGTTCTTC.

In this sample, this clonotype turned up a few times. The rearrangement links TRBV6-1 to TRBJ2-7; 7 nucleotides align to TRBD1. J lost 0 bases, V lost 2 bases, and 10 bases had no gene match. This CDR3 is built from 17 residues. From germline, CDR1 is MNHNS and CDR2 SASEGT. CDR3 nucleotides: TGTGCCAGCAGTGAAATTTGGACAGGTACAAGCTCCTACGAGCAGTACTTC. Translation: CASSEIWTGTSSYEQYF.